The source of this TCR beta chain is a study of T cells in localized non-small cell lung cancer. Study-wide results and caveats: Adjacent lung held a median 57 of the top 100 tumor clones. The tumor had only one region sequenced, so heterogeneity remains possible. Longer survival (overall) was linked to higher T cell density in blood. Adjacent uninvolved lung had the highest clonality, suggesting focused antigen responses.

V was clipped by 6 bases and J by 5 bases; unmatched bases: 5. Looked up from germline, CDR1 is SNHLY and CDR2 is FYNNEI. CDR3 length: 15 amino acids. A remark on this clone: Its target is unknown.

Some clones are missing from TCRdb's copy, which holds only in-frame ones; the method was immunoSEQ multiplex PCR. The repertoire has some 130,000 clones, more than 70% of them found once; the top ten carry approximately 1.5%. The specimen comprised peripheral blood, sampled before any cancer treatment. The V and J genes are TRBV2 and TRBJ2-2; 11 nucleotides agree with TRBD2. The clonotype originates from a female donor older than 55 with stage I lung adenocarcinoma. The CDR3 DNA is TGTGCCAGCAGACGACTAGCGGGAATAACCGGGGAGCTGTTTTTT. Its translation: CASRRLAGITGELFF.